What follows describes a single T cell receptor beta chain. Its target antigen remains unknown. Base qualities are not at hand, and no much larger clone is one base apart. Its CDR3 holds 14 amino acids, cysteine through phenylalanine. The sequence is cut down to CDR3 DNA, 42 bases in frame from base 1. The V and J ends are trimmed by 0 bases and 8 bases, leaving 12 bases between them. The CDR1 and CDR2 encoded by the germline V gene are SGHRS and YFSETQ. Using the deep immunoSEQ assay, TCR CDR3 regions were amplified from genomic DNA by multiplex PCR. Extracted genomic DNA from each cell subset was spread evenly across all wells of several immunoSEQ 96-well plates, with each plate serving as a replicate. For sorted subsets, about 220 ng of genomic DNA, equivalent to 25,000 to 30,000 T cell genomes, went into each replicate PCR. The purified libraries were quantified using a Qubit 3.0 fluorometer, sized with a Bioanalyzer 2100, and then quantified again using the KAPA Library Quantification kit. Each immunoSEQ 96-well plate was sequenced on its own single-read 150-cycle Illumina NextSeq 550 flow cell. The original pipeline was this. Because the immunoSEQ output included only junctional sequences and no quality scores, the filtering could not be the same as the filtering used for full-length reads. To assign V/J genes and CDR3, sequences were annotated against IMGT germline references using PyIR, a Python wrapper for IgBLAST v1.9. Reads were filtered out if the reads had weak V/J assignments (E-value above 1e-6), no CDR3, stop codons, out-of-frame junctions, or ambiguous translated residues. A V3J clonotype was defined by an identical inferred V gene, J gene, and CDR3 amino acid sequence. The percentage overlap between two repertoires was calculated by dividing the number of shared unique clonotypes by the size of the smaller repertoire. Repertoire richness was assessed with RTK rarefaction, the Chao1 estimator, and Recon v2.1 estimates of unobserved clonotypes. OLGA was used to compute generation probabilities for all TCRbeta clonotypes that the gDNA method yielded from a few donors. TCRdb limited this immuneACCESS table to in-frame rearrangements with V and J called. A share of clones is missing; checked studies link under half to unresolved V genes, and the rest is unexplained. That table is the source of V, J and clone size, and D and trimming were worked out from the DNA. The sample table lists 330,000 or so clones, over 70% of them with a count of one. The ten largest clones represent more than 9% of the sample.

The donors were healthy, HIV-negative adults with no recently reported acute infections or vaccinations. Every donor was a Caucasian adult residing in Nashville, Tennessee, USA. Magnetic negative selection was used to enrich CD4+ T cells, after which naive cells were positively selected on CD45RA and the negative fraction became the memory subset. Blood was obtained by leukapheresis, after which PBMCs were separated by Ficoll-Histopaque density gradient centrifugation and cryopreserved in liquid nitrogen vapor phase. Purity and quantity of every magnetically sorted T cell population were checked by analytical flow cytometry. From each sorted fraction, genomic DNA was isolated and quantified by UV absorbance on a Nanodrop 2000c. The entry originates in a study of shared clonotypes between healthy human individuals (dated by TCRdb to about 2020). Background on the whole study: The cohort comprised a couple of women and three men aged 18 to 49 years. For each donor, three plates each were used for CD4 naive and CD4 memory, two plates were used for CD8 naive, and one plate was used for CD8 memory. The study deeply sequenced blood TCR repertoires of about 5 healthy adults to estimate repertoire size and the extent of clonotype sharing between individuals. To increase sequencing depth and limit assay-specific biases, different laboratories used diverse techniques to prepare libraries and sequence TCR repertoires. Between about 0.85 and 8.9 billion PBMCs per donor were obtained by leukapheresis.

Summary of the overall study and its limitations: Clonotypes shared by all four sorted-subset donors showed higher generation probabilities than non-shared clonotypes. Pairwise subsampling indicated that sequencing depth was expected to affect the degree of clonotype sharing among donors. Because the study included only a small number of donors, the genetic and exposure-history diversity represented was limited. Larger estimated clonotype richness was generally found for naive subsets than for memory subsets. Sampling was limited to blood, and TCR repertoires in tissue likely differ from TCR repertoires in blood. Rarefaction of sorted-subset datasets indicated incomplete sequencing despite the large sequencing depth. Across a few donors, around 5.4% of naive CD4, 3.5% of naive CD8, around 2.1% of memory CD4, and approximately 0.42% of memory CD8 clonotypes were shared.

The receptor comes from a man aged 25 to 40 in good health. Here the chain combines TRBV5-1 and TRBJ2-4; no D gene is confidently identified. Sequenced input: memory CD4+ T cells sorted from blood. The label giving this sample's cell subset or site can be read as: CD45RA-negative fraction. The DNA reads as follows: TGCGCCAGCAGCTTGGCCGGCGAGGAAGACATTCAGTACTTC. The translation is CASSLAGEEDIQYF.